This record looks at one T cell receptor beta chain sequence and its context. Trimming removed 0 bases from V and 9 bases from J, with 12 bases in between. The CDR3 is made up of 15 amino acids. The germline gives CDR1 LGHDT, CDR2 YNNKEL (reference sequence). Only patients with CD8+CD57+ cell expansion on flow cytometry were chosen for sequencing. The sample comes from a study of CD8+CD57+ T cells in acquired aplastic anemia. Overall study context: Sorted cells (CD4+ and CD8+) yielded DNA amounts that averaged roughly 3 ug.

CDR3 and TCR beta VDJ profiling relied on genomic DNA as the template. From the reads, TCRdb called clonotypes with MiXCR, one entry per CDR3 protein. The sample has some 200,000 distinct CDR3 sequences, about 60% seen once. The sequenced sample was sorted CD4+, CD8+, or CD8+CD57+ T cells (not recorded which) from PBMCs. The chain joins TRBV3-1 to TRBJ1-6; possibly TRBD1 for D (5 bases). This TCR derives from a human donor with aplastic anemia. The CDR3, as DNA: TGTGCCAGCAGCCAAGAAGGCAGGGCTAGTTCACCCCTCCACTTT. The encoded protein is CASSQEGRASSPLHF. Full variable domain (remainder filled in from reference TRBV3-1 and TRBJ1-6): DTAVSQTPKYLVTQMGNDKSIKCEQNLGHDTMYWYKQDSKKFLKIMFSYNNKELIINETVPNRFSPKSPDKAHLNLHINSLELGDSAVYFCASSQEGRASSPLHFGNGTRLTVT.